This T cell receptor beta chain was obtained from a study of identical twins. General observations from the study: Twin-shared out-of-frame alpha sequences showed excess low generation probability.

With V trimmed by 4 bases and J by 7 bases, 15 bases remained unmatched. This CDR3 is built from 16 residues. Germline CDR1 and CDR2: SGHAT and FQNNGV. TCRdb processed the 5' RACE reads anew with MiXCR; each CDR3 protein has one entry. The sample lists some 710,000 distinct CDR3 sequences, roughly 6% occurring once. In this sample, this clonotype turned up many times. Its cognate antigen is unknown. V is TRBV11-2 and J is TRBJ2-5, with 7 nucleotides matching TRBD2. The sequence was obtained from a man between 18 and 35 years old in good health. Input material: naive T cells sorted from blood. CDR3 sequence: CASSSNRDLWGGTQYF. Written as DNA, the CDR3 is TGTGCCAGCAGCTCCAATCGGGACTTATGGGGGGGGACCCAGTACTTC.